What follows is one T cell receptor (beta chain) and its context. The V and J ends lost 0 bases and 5 bases respectively, with 11 bases between them. CDR1 is SNHLY and CDR2 is FYNNEI in the germline V gene. The CDR3 consists of 14 residues. Measured with immunoSEQ multiplex PCR; TCRdb has only the in-frame clones, and not every one. The table includes tens of thousands of clones, about 92% detected once. These data are taken from a study of T cell changes during pregnancy in multiple sclerosis. This chain connects TRBV2 to TRBJ2-7; a possible D gene is TRBD1 (5 bases). The receptor was derived from a female donor with multiple sclerosis, enrolled in a pregnancy study. The sample here was CD4+ T cells from peripheral blood mononuclear cells, taken in the third trimester of pregnancy. The CDR3 sequence: CASSEARQRNEQYF. CDR3 coding DNA: TGTGCCAGCAGTGAAGCCCGACAGCGAAACGAGCAGTACTTC.